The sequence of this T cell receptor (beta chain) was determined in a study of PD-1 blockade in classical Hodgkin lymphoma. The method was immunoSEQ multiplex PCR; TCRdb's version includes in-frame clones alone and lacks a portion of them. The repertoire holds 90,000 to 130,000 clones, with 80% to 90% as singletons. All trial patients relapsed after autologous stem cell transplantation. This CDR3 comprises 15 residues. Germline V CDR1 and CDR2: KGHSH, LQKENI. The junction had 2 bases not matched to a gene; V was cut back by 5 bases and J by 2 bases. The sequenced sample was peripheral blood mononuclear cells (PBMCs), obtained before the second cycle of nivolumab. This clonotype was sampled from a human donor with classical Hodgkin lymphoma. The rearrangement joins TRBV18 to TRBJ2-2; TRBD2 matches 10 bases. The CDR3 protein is CASSGLAVNTGELFF. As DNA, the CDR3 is TGTGCCAGCTCAGGACTAGCGGTTAACACCGGGGAGCTGTTTTTT.